This TCR beta chain derives from a study of glioma-infiltrating T cells after dendritic cell vaccination. Study-wide context: Treatment, given 2003 to 2012, was autologous tumor lysate-pulsed dendritic cell vaccination. Study results and caveats: Estimated pretreatment TIL content predicted outcome after dendritic cell vaccination.

Losses at the gene ends were 5 bases for V and 7 bases for J; bases not matched to a gene: 8. The CDR3 runs to 13 residues. In germline, CDR1 is SQVTM, CDR2 ANQGSEA. Primers: 60 V beta forward and 13 J beta reverse. Measured with immunoSEQ multiplex PCR; TCRdb has only the in-frame clones, and not every one. The sample contains roughly 51,000 clones, over 75% of which appear only once. All glioblastoma patients lacked an isocitrate dehydrogenase mutation. Details on this clone: Its antigen is as yet unknown.

This sample comprised blood, obtained before dendritic cell vaccination. This TCR came from a human donor with glioblastoma. This rearrangement joins TRBV29-1 to TRBJ1-5; 7 bases fit TRBD1. CDR3 sequence: CSVQTGNYQPQHF. Here the CDR3 DNA reads TGCAGCGTTCAGACAGGGAATTACCAGCCCCAGCATTTT. Variable domain in full (rest from reference TRBV29-1 and TRBJ1-5): SAVISQKPSRDICQRGTSLTIQCQVDSQVTMMFWYRQQPGQSLTLIATANQGSEATYESGFVIDKFPISRPNLTFSTLTVSNMSPEDSSIYLCSVQTGNYQPQHFGDGTRLSIL.